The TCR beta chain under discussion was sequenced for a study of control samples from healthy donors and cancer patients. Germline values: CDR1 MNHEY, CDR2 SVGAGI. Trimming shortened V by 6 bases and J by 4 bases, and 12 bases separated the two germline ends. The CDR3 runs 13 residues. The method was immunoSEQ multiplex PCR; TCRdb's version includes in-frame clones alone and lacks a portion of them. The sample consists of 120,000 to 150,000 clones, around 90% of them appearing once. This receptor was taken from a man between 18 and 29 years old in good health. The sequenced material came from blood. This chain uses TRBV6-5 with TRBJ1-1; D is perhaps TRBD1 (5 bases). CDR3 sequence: CASRRRTSTEAFF. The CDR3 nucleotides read TGTGCCAGCAGACGCAGGACAAGCACTGAAGCTTTCTTT.